This T cell receptor beta chain was recovered during a study of cytomegalovirus exposure and HLA in healthy donors. Amplification used 60 Vbeta primers and 13 Jbeta primers. In the study's own analysis: A follow-up analysis tallied approximately 85 million unique TCR beta chains, some 11 million shared. The table came from immunoSEQ multiplex PCR; TCRdb's copy has only in-frame clones and leaves some out. V, J and clone size are those of that table, while D and trimming were read from the DNA. The sample carries 150,000 to 200,000 clones, about 85% recorded once. General study points: In a later analysis, donors in an Asian-associated ancestry cluster reportedly had fewer N-insertions in productive TCRs than the cohort mean. According to the study, roughly 180 TCR beta chains were cytomegalovirus-associated.

On this clone itself: Its target is not known.

The source material was PBMCs. The sequence derives from a young man in good health and CMV-seronegative.

The CDR3 DNA sequence: TGTGCCAGCAGCCTTTTAACGGGTCTAAGCTACGAGCAGTACTTC. Protein sequence: CASSLLTGLSYEQYF. The chain uses TRBV7-2 and TRBJ2-7; D gene unclear. CDR1 is SGHTA, CDR2 FQGNSA, per germline. Trimming pared 5 bases from V and 3 bases from J, leaving 17 bases between. This CDR3 comprises 15 residues.